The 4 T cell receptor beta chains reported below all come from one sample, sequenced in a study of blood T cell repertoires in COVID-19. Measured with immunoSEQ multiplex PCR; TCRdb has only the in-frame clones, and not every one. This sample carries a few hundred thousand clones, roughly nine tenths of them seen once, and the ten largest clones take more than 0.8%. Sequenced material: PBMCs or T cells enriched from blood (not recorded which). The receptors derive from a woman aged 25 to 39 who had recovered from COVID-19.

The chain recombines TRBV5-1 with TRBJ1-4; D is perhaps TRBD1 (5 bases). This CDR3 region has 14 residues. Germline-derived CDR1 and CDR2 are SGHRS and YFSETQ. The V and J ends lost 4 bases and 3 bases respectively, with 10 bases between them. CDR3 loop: CASSGGLPNEKLFF. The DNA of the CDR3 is TGCGCCAGCAGCGGGGGGTTGCCTAATGAAAAACTGTTTTTT.

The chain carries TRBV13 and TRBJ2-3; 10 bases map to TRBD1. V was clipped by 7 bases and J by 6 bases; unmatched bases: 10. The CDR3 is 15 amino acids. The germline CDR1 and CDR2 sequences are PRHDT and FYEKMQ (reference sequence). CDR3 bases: TGTGCCAGCACCGGGGGACAGGGGATTACGGATACGCAGTATTTT. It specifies CASTGGQGITDTQYF.

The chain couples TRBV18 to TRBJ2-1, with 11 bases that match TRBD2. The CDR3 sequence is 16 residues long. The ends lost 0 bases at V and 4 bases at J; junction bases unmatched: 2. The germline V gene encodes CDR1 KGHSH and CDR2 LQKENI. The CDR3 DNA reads TGTGCCAGCTCACCACCCGGGACTAGCGGATACAATGAGCAGTTCTTC. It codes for CASSPPGTSGYNEQFF.

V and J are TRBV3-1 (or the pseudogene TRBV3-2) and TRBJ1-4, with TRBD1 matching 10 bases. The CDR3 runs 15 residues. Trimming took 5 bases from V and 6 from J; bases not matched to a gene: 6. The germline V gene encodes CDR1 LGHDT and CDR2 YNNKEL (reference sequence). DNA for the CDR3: TGTGCCAGCAGCGAGGACAGGGGGACGGATGAAAAACTGTTTTTT. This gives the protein CASSEDRGTDEKLFF.